These 24 T cell receptor beta chains originate from one sample sequenced in a study of identical twins. TCRdb reprocessed the 5' RACE reads via MiXCR and lists one record per CDR3 protein. Altogether over 600,000 distinct CDR3 sequences are present, approximately 21% being singletons, with the ten largest covering 4% to 5.5%. The sample also formed part of further work on T cells expressing NK-cell markers.

Sequenced: PBMCs. The receptor source for this set is a woman between 18 and 29 years old in good health.

The chain employs TRBV9 and TRBJ1-4, with D tentatively TRBD1 (6 bases). The CDR3 has 15 residues. Germline lookup yields CDR1 SGDLS and CDR2 YYNGEE. V lost 0 bases and J lost 8, with 14 bases in between. CDR3 nucleotide sequence: TGTGCCAGCAGCGTAGCTACAGGGAACGGAGAAAAACTGTTTTTT. It is translated as CASSVATGNGEKLFF.

This clonotype was seen only a few times. V and J are TRBV7-2 and TRBJ2-2; 10 bases are a match to TRBD2. From germline, CDR1 is SGHTA and CDR2 FQGNSA. Trimming cost V 5 bases and J 6 bases; bases outside gene matches: 9. The CDR3 is 16 amino acids. As DNA, the CDR3 is TGTGCCAGCAGCCAGAGAGCGGGAGGGATCTCCGGGGAGCTGTTTTTT. This sequence encodes CASSQRAGGISGELFF.

The rearrangement joins TRBV5-5 to TRBJ2-7; TRBD2 matches 11 bases. Per germline, CDR1 SGHKS and CDR2 YYEKEE (reference sequence). V lost 4 bases to trimming and J lost 5 bases; unmatched junction nucleotides: 14. CDR3 length equals 17 residues. The CDR3, as DNA: TGTGCCAGCAGCGGGGGGGCGACTAGCGGGAAGTTCCACGAGCAGTACTTC. The encoded protein is CASSGGATSGKFHEQYF. Drawing the rest from reference TRBV5-5 and TRBJ2-7, the complete variable domain is DAGVTQSPTHLIKTRGQQVTLRCSPISGHKSVSWYQQVLGQGPQFIFQYYEKEERGRGNFPDRFSARQFPNYSSELNVNALLLGDSALYLCASSGGATSGKFHEQYFGPGTRLTVT.

This chain links TRBV20-1 with TRBJ2-4; D is perhaps TRBD1 (5 bases). The CDR3 spans 14 residues. V was pared by 4 bases and J by 0 bases, with 10 bases between. Germline-derived CDR1 and CDR2 are DFQATT and SNEGSKA (reference sequence). As DNA, the CDR3 is TGCAGTGCTACCAAGACAGTAGCCAAAAACATTCAGTACTTC. Translation: CSATKTVAKNIQYF.

V usage is TRBV4-2 and J usage is TRBJ2-7; D is unresolved. The CDR3 is 13 amino acids. Trimming pared 0 bases from V and 6 bases from J, leaving 9 bases between. Germline V CDR1 and CDR2: LGHNA, YNFKEQ. CDR3 amino acids: CASSQELPGEQYF. In DNA form, the CDR3 reads TGTGCCAGCAGCCAAGAGTTGCCGGGCGAGCAGTACTTC.

This clonotype appeared many times. V usage is TRBV10-3 and J usage is TRBJ1-4, with D possibly TRBD1 on 6 matching bases. Germline CDR1 ENHRY, CDR2 SYGVKD. The CDR3 length is 15 residues. V shed 10 bases and J shed 0 bases, with 15 bases lying between them. The CDR3 here is CATGRDKATNEKLFF. CDR3 nucleotide sequence: TGTGCCACTGGGAGGGACAAAGCAACTAATGAAAAACTGTTTTTT.

This clonotype turned up a few times. The rearrangement links TRBV20-1 to TRBJ2-5; D ambiguous. Per the germline V gene, CDR1 is DFQATT and CDR2 is SNEGSKA (reference sequence). There are 13 residues in the CDR3. V lost 5 bases to trimming and J lost 5 bases, with 15 bases between them. CDR3 amino acids: CSAYLGLRETQYF. CDR3 bases: TGCAGTGCTTACCTGGGCCTCCGGGAGACCCAGTACTTC.

The rearrangement links TRBV7-8 to TRBJ2-4; D gene unclear. Germline-derived CDR1 and CDR2 are SGHVS and FQNEAQ. V was pared by 0 bases and J by 1 base, with 7 bases between. This CDR3 has 15 amino acids. The CDR3: CASSLAGWAKNIQYF. The CDR3 DNA is TGTGCCAGCAGCTTAGCGGGGTGGGCCAAAAACATTCAGTACTTC.

At least ten counts were recorded for this clonotype. This chain connects TRBV30 to TRBJ2-5, with D possibly called TRBD1 or TRBD2 (5 bases each). V gave up 2 bases and J gave up 5 bases, with 6 bases separating them. The length of the CDR3 is 11 residues. The germline V gene encodes CDR1 GTSNPN and CDR2 SVGIG (reference sequence). CDR3: CAWSWGETQYF. CDR3 sequence (DNA): TGTGCCTGGAGTTGGGGGGAGACCCAGTACTTC.

J is TRBJ2-2 and V is TRBV24-1; 9 bases are shared with TRBD2. CDR1 is KGHDR and CDR2 is SFDVKD in the germline V gene. The CDR3 sequence is 19 residues long. J lost 3 bases, V lost 3 bases, and 13 bases had no gene match. The CDR3 DNA reads TGTGCCACCAGTGATCTATACACACCGGGACTAGCCGACACCGGGGAGCTGTTTTTT. It is translated as CATSDLYTPGLADTGELFF.

This clonotype showed up many times. This chain's CDR3 is CASSSRTVDTEAFF. CDR3 coding DNA: TGTGCCAGCAGTTCTCGGACAGTCGACACTGAAGCTTTCTTT. J is TRBJ1-1 and V is TRBV12-3 or TRBV12-4; TRBD1 might be the D (6 bases). This CDR3 is 14 amino acids long. The V end was cut by 4 bases, the J end by 3 bases, with 12 bases between.

Remarks on this clonotype: A much larger clone sits a single nucleotide away, making a read error possible. This sequence joins TRBV12-3 or TRBV12-4 and TRBJ2-1; TRBD2 is a possible D gene (6 bases). The CDR3 is 12 amino acids. Trimming pared 11 bases from V and 7 bases from J, leaving 15 bases between. The CDR3 reads CAPGENTNEQFF. Here the CDR3 DNA reads TGTGCCCCGGGGGAAAATACGAATGAGCAGTTCTTC.

In its sample, this clonotype was seen many times. V and J are TRBV7-2 and TRBJ2-1; D uncertain. V lost 4 bases and J lost 11, with 3 bases in between. This CDR3 is 9 amino acids long. Germline values: CDR1 SGHTA, CDR2 FQGNSA. CDR3 DNA sequence: TGTGCCAGCAGCTCGAAGCAGTTCTTC. Its protein product is CASSSKQFF.

The table lists this clonotype with many counts. V is TRBV4-3 and J is TRBJ2-1; D could derive from TRBD1 or TRBD2 (5 bases each). V lost 0 bases, J lost 4 bases, and 16 bases lay in between. Germline CDR1 and CDR2: LGHNA and YSLEER. The length of the CDR3 is 17 residues. The CDR3 spells CASSQDRDLGDYNEQFF. The CDR3 coding sequence is TGCGCCAGCAGCCAAGATCGGGACCTGGGGGATTACAATGAGCAGTTCTTC.

This clonotype was seen only a few times. The genes are TRBV7-6 and TRBJ1-3; D may be TRBD1 (6 bases). The V gene lost 2 bases and the J gene lost 0 bases, with 8 bases spanning the gap. Germline CDR1 is SGHVS and CDR2 is FNYEAQ. This CDR3 spans 15 amino acids. The CDR3 nucleotides read TGTGCCAGCAGCTTACAGGGGAGCTCTGGAAACACCATATATTTT. Encoded protein: CASSLQGSSGNTIYF.

There are a few counts of this clonotype. V usage is TRBV10-3 and J usage is TRBJ1-3; the D gene is possibly TRBD1 (5 bases). This CDR3 has 15 amino acids. Per germline, CDR1 ENHRY and CDR2 SYGVKD. Trimming removed 0 bases from V and 14 bases from J, with 20 bases in between. CDR3 coding DNA: TGTGCCATCAGTGAGTCGATTAACTCCGGGACCAGTCTATATTTT. This translates into CAISESINSGTSLYF.

The CDR3 region is CSVEGGADTQYF. The DNA of the CDR3 is TGCAGCGTTGAGGGGGGAGCAGATACGCAGTATTTT. The chain combines TRBV29-1 with TRBJ2-3, with a possible D match to TRBD2 (6 bases). From germline, CDR1 is SQVTM and CDR2 ANQGSEA. V was shortened by 3 bases and J by 4 bases, with 8 bases between the two germline ends. CDR3 length: 12 residues.

This clonotype has only a few counts. The CDR3: CASSRGPNTEAFF. The CDR3, as DNA: TGTGCCAGCAGCCGGGGGCCGAACACTGAAGCTTTCTTT. The chain has TRBV6-1 and TRBJ1-1; a possible D gene is TRBD1 (6 bases). Germline-derived CDR1 and CDR2 are MNHNS and SASEGT. Trimming cost V 6 bases and J 1 base, with 9 bases left between them. The CDR3 has 13 amino acids.

The chain employs TRBV20-1 and TRBJ2-7; TRBD2 is a possible D gene (5 bases). There are 14 residues in the CDR3. V was clipped by 5 bases and J by 7 bases, with 21 bases between them. Germline V lookup: CDR1 DFQATT, CDR2 SNEGSKA (reference sequence). Here the CDR3 reads CSAPRTRAAEEQYF. Written as DNA, the CDR3 is TGCAGTGCTCCACGGACCCGGGCAGCGGAAGAGCAGTACTTC.

This clonotype was found many times. The gene calls are TRBV5-1 and TRBJ2-1; D call uncertain. This CDR3 has 15 amino acids. Germline lookup yields CDR1 SGHRS and CDR2 YFSETQ. Trimming cost V 2 bases and J 0 bases, with 9 bases left between them. The CDR3 region has the DNA TGCGCCAGCAGCTTAATCCCCGACTCCTACAATGAGCAGTTCTTC. It codes for CASSLIPDSYNEQFF.

There are many counts of this clonotype. The J gene is TRBJ2-1, the V gene TRBV5-1; the D gene could be TRBD1 or TRBD2 (5 bases each). Germline V gene lookup returns CDR1 SGHRS and CDR2 YFSETQ. V was cut by 6 bases and J by 1 base, with 8 bases left in between. The CDR3 loop spans 13 amino acids. CDR3 nucleotides: TGCGCCAGCATGGGGGTGTCCTACAATGAGCAGTTCTTC. Protein: CASMGVSYNEQFF.

The V gene is TRBV7-9, the J gene TRBJ2-3; possible D gene TRBD2, 6 bases. The length of the CDR3 is 13 residues. The germline V gene encodes CDR1 SEHNR and CDR2 FQNEAQ (reference sequence). The ends were cut back, 1 base at V and 14 bases at J, with 16 bases in the middle. The CDR3, as DNA: TGTGCCAGCAGCTTAGGAGCGGGTACTCCCCCGTATTTT. Encoded protein: CASSLGAGTPPYF. The variable domain in full, with the rest retrieved from reference TRBV7-9 and TRBJ2-3, is DTGVSQNPRHKITKRGQNVTFRCDPISEHNRLYWYRQTLGQGPEFLTYFQNEAQLEKSRLLSDRFSAERPKGSFSTLEIQRTEQGDSAMYLCASSLGAGTPPYFGPGTRLTVL.

The chain couples TRBV5-1 to TRBJ2-4; D might be TRBD2 (5 bases). CDR3 length: 14 residues. In germline, CDR1 is SGHRS, CDR2 YFSETQ. The V gene lost 4 bases and the J gene lost 2 bases, with 10 bases spanning the gap. CDR3 in DNA: TGCGCCAGCAGCATATCTAGCTCCAAAAACATTCAGTACTTC. Residues: CASSISSSKNIQYF.

This clonotype was seen a few times. This chain links TRBV20-1 with TRBJ2-3; D is unclear. Trimming removed 0 bases at V and 7 bases at J, with 14 bases between. The CDR3 contains 14 residues. Looked up from germline, CDR1 is DFQATT and CDR2 is SNEGSKA (reference sequence). CDR3 protein: CSAREPKTTNTQYF. The DNA of the CDR3 is TGCAGTGCTAGAGAGCCCAAGACCACCAATACGCAGTATTTT.